This T cell receptor beta chain was recorded in a study of T cells after yellow fever vaccination. Concerning this clonotype itself: The antigen is unknown. A much larger clone lies one base from this, so it may be a read error.

TCRdb used MiXCR to reprocess the 5' RACE reads, holding one entry per CDR3 protein. The table records under 300,000 distinct CDR3 sequences, 6% to 8% of them present only once. The CDR3 is 13 residues long. V shed 5 bases and J shed 1 base, with 11 bases lying between them. Germline CDR1 and CDR2: DFQATT and SNEGSKA (reference sequence). The study's findings and limits: A faster peak, day 5 versus 15, was reached by the weaker secondary response.

V and J are TRBV20-1 and TRBJ1-1; D is uncertain. The clonotype was recovered from a young man who received the YFV17D yellow fever vaccine. Sequencing used CD4+ T cells sorted from PBMCs, obtained on the day of the yellow fever booster vaccination. The CDR3 region is CSAGYTANTEAFF. CDR3 sequence (DNA): TGCAGTGCTGGTTATACAGCGAACACTGAAGCTTTCTTT.